This T cell receptor (beta chain) emerged from a study of T cell repertoires in cytomegalovirus infection. V was clipped by 1 base and J by 0 bases, with 10 bases between them. The CDR3 runs 15 residues. From germline, CDR1 is SGHRS and CDR2 YFSETQ. MiXCR, run by TCRdb on the reads, gives a single entry per CDR3 protein. The sample lists 150,000 to 200,000 distinct CDR3 sequences, 25% to 30% occurring once. Sequenced input: PBMCs. V gene TRBV5-1 combines with J gene TRBJ1-2; weak D call: TRBD1 (5 bases). This sequence originates from a human donor in good health (CMV status not recorded). Some clones in this sample may be carry-over from other donors' samples. The CDR3: CASSLNRPANYGYTF. The CDR3 DNA follows: TGCGCCAGCAGCTTGAACAGGCCAGCTAACTATGGCTACACCTTC. Looking up the rest from reference TRBV5-1 and TRBJ1-2 gives the full variable domain: KAGVTQTPRYLIKTRGQQVTLSCSPISGHRSVSWYQQTPGQGLQFLFEYFSETQRNKGNFPGRFSGRQFSNSRSEMNVSTLELGDSALYLCASSLNRPANYGYTFGSGTRLTVV.